This T cell receptor (beta chain) stems from a study of T cell changes during pregnancy in multiple sclerosis. Germline CDR1 is SNHLY and CDR2 is FYNNEI. The CDR3 sequence is 14 residues long. V trimming: 4 bases; J trimming: 6 bases; junction bases outside the gene matches: 3. Sequencing was performed with immunoSEQ multiplex PCR; in TCRdb, only in-frame clones are kept and a portion is missing. Among 44,000 or so clones listed, 90% were seen once. This chain uses TRBV2 with TRBJ1-4; 9 nucleotides align to TRBD1. The TCR was taken from a female donor in good health, enrolled as a control in a pregnancy study. Sequenced here: peripheral blood, sampled in the first trimester of pregnancy. The CDR3 protein is CASSGDRDDEKLFF. As DNA, the CDR3 is TGTGCCAGCAGTGGGGACAGGGATGATGAAAAACTGTTTTTT.